The clone carrying this TCR beta chain was seen a few times. The antigen is not known. Germline lookup yields CDR1 DFQATT and CDR2 SNEGSKA (reference sequence). V lost 5 bases, J lost 9 bases, and 9 bases stayed unmatched. This CDR3 has 14 amino acids. The data originate from a study of T cell repertoires in cytomegalovirus infection. As for the study in general: Well-studied HLA-B-restricted epitopes and recently identified HLA-C-restricted epitopes of CMV were both used in the study. Indications came from public TCR beta signatures; they pointed to CMV infection and to a matching HLA type.

MiXCR, run by TCRdb on the reads, gives a single entry per CDR3 protein. Counted here are 250,000 to 400,000 distinct CDR3 sequences, 20% to 25% occurring once; the ten biggest clones make up roughly 13%. Study-wide results and caveats: In two of eight donors, the top clonotype was HLA-C-restricted CMV-specific. Summed public TCR beta family frequency identified CMV carriers bearing the relevant HLA.

The V and J genes are TRBV20-1 and TRBJ2-1; 11 nucleotides align to TRBD2. The TCR sequence derives from a human donor in good health (CMV status not recorded). Some clones in this sample may be carry-over from other donors' samples. Specimen: cultured PBMCs, collected from culture after CMV antigen stimulation. The CDR3 spells CSALLAGVSGEQFF. The CDR3 DNA reads as TGCAGTGCTCTACTAGCGGGAGTATCGGGTGAGCAGTTCTTC.